The 24 T cell receptor beta chains in this list originate from one sample, sequenced in a study of T cell responses to AZD1222 COVID-19 vaccine. TCRdb keeps only in-frame clones here, not all; method: immunoSEQ multiplex PCR. The data hold 100,000 to 150,000 clones, with 86% observed a single time. Specimen: peripheral blood, collected on day 0 of AZD1222 vaccination. These receptors were taken from an adult in good health.

The CDR3 DNA reads TGTGCCAGTAGTCCTCGACAGGGACGGAACACTGAAGCTTTCTTT. Protein product: CASSPRQGRNTEAFF. The chain recombines TRBV19 with TRBJ1-1; 7 bases fit TRBD1. Germline assignment: CDR1 LNHDA and CDR2 SQIVND (reference sequence). V was pared by 5 bases and J by 1 base, with 7 bases of the junction left unmatched. The CDR3 length is 15 residues. Based on the CDR3 plus reference TRBV19 and TRBJ1-1, the full variable domain is DGGITQSPKYLFRKEGQNVTLSCEQNLNHDAMYWYRQDPGQGLRLIYYSQIVNDFQKGDIAEGYSVSREKKESFPLTVTSAQKNPTAFYLCASSPRQGRNTEAFFGQGTRLTVV.

The chain uses TRBV18 and TRBJ2-5, with D perhaps given as TRBD1 or TRBD2 (5 bases each). The CDR3 length is 17 residues. V lost 6 bases, J lost 2 bases, and 22 bases lay in between. CDR1 and CDR2 (germline): KGHSH, LQKENI. This chain's CDR3 is CASSARTSGRGQETQYF. CDR3 coding DNA: TGTGCCAGCTCCGCACGCACTTCAGGGAGAGGTCAAGAGACCCAGTACTTC.

The genes are TRBV13 and TRBJ2-5; TRBD1 agrees at 8 bases. This CDR3 spans 16 amino acids. With V trimmed by 0 bases and J by 3 bases, 6 bases remained unmatched. Germline values: CDR1 PRHDT, CDR2 FYEKMQ (reference sequence). The CDR3 coding sequence is TGTGCCAGCAGCTTAGGCGGGACAGGACAAAAAGAGACCCAGTACTTC. Protein product: CASSLGGTGQKETQYF.

The J gene is TRBJ1-5, the V gene TRBV6-5, with D possibly TRBD1 on 6 matching bases. The V gene lost 7 bases and the J gene lost 7 bases, with 17 bases spanning the gap. Germline lookup yields CDR1 MNHEY and CDR2 SVGAGI. This CDR3 has 14 amino acids. CDR3 DNA: TGTGCCAGCATTACTACAGGGATGGGGCAGCCCCAGCATTTT. Residues: CASITTGMGQPQHF.

This sequence joins TRBV6-5 and TRBJ2-1; D is uncertain. Trimming stripped 6 bases from V and 4 bases from J, with 4 bases between. This CDR3 spans 11 amino acids. CDR1 and CDR2 from the germline V gene are MNHEY and SVGAGI. Here the CDR3 reads CASRRYNEQFF. CDR3 nucleotide sequence: TGTGCCAGCAGACGATACAATGAGCAGTTCTTC.

The chain recombines TRBV19 with TRBJ1-6; the D is unclear. This CDR3 spans 17 amino acids. Germline CDR1 is LNHDA and CDR2 is SQIVND (reference sequence). V lost 2 bases to trimming and J lost 0 bases, with 11 bases between them. The CDR3 sequence is CASSIRVLSSYNSPLHF. CDR3 nucleotides: TGTGCCAGTAGTATACGGGTTCTAAGCTCCTATAATTCACCCCTCCACTTT. The whole variable domain, filled in from reference TRBV19 and TRBJ1-6, reads DGGITQSPKYLFRKEGQNVTLSCEQNLNHDAMYWYRQDPGQGLRLIYYSQIVNDFQKGDIAEGYSVSREKKESFPLTVTSAQKNPTAFYLCASSIRVLSSYNSPLHFGNGTRLTVT.

The V call is TRBV2, the J call TRBJ2-5; 10 bases map to TRBD2. Per the germline V gene, CDR1 is SNHLY and CDR2 is FYNNEI. The CDR3 covers 18 residues. The ends lost 8 bases at V and 1 base at J; junction bases unmatched: 16. CDR3 DNA sequence: TGTGCCAGCTCCCTACCTCAAGAACTAGCGGGACCCCAAGAGACCCAGTACTTC. This translates into CASSLPQELAGPQETQYF. Supplemented by reference TRBV2 and TRBJ2-5, the full variable domain reads EPEVTQTPSHQVTQMGQEVILRCVPISNHLYFYWYRQILGQKVEFLVSFYNNEISEKSEIFDDQFSVERPDGSNFTLKIRSTKLEDSAMYFCASSLPQELAGPQETQYFGPGTRLLVL.

The V and J genes are TRBV2 and TRBJ2-7; D may match TRBD1 or TRBD2 (5 bases each). The length of the CDR3 is 16 residues. Germline values: CDR1 SNHLY, CDR2 FYNNEI. V was pared by 7 bases and J by 6 bases, with 25 bases between. The CDR3 loop reads CASNPLGPRQSGEQYF. For the CDR3, the DNA is TGTGCCAGCAACCCGCTTGGACCACGACAGAGCGGCGAGCAGTACTTC.

The J gene is TRBJ1-1, the V gene TRBV5-5; D gene uncertain. Germline V lookup: CDR1 SGHKS, CDR2 YYEKEE (reference sequence). V was cut by 0 bases and J by 0 bases, with 6 bases left in between. The CDR3 consists of 14 residues. CDR3 nucleotides: TGTGCCAGCAGCTTGGGACGAGTGAACACTGAAGCTTTCTTT. This codes for CASSLGRVNTEAFF.

CDR3 residues: CASSAHTQYF. The CDR3 DNA is TGTGCCAGCAGTGCCCATACGCAGTATTTT. The V and J genes are TRBV2 and TRBJ2-3; D gene uncertain. CDR3 length equals 10 residues. V lost 4 bases and J 7 bases, leaving 3 bases between the germline ends. Germline CDR1 SNHLY, CDR2 FYNNEI.

The V call is TRBV28, the J call TRBJ2-1, with 8 bases aligning to TRBD2. The CDR3 is 16 amino acids. The germline CDR1 and CDR2 sequences are MDHEN and SYDVKM. After removal of 6 bases from V and 4 bases from J, the junction contained 11 bases not matched to a gene. The CDR3 region is CASRHPSGSFYNEQFF. As DNA, the CDR3 is TGTGCCAGCAGACACCCAAGCGGGAGTTTTTACAATGAGCAGTTCTTC.

V is TRBV2 and J is TRBJ1-1; 8 bases line up with TRBD1. V lost 11 bases, J lost 8 bases, and 10 bases stayed unmatched. Germline V gene data show CDR1 as SNHLY and CDR2 as FYNNEI. This CDR3 contains 12 residues. CDR3 protein: CAGGRGRGEAFF. The CDR3 DNA sequence: TGTGCCGGGGGCAGGGGGCGAGGAGAAGCTTTCTTT.

This clone was observed once. The gene calls are TRBV3-1 (or the pseudogene TRBV3-2) and TRBJ1-2; D gene uncertain. V lost 0 bases, J lost 4 bases, and 9 bases lay in between. Germline V lookup: CDR1 LGHDT, CDR2 YNNKEL (reference sequence). The CDR3 runs 14 residues. In nucleotides, the CDR3 is TGTGCCAGCAGCCAAGAAGACGATTTCTATGGCTACACCTTC. Translating it yields CASSQEDDFYGYTF.

This sequence joins TRBV5-1 and TRBJ1-1; D may be TRBD1 (5 bases). With 1 base removed from V and 1 base from J, the gap between germline ends came to 8 bases. This CDR3 has 14 residues. Per germline, CDR1 SGHRS and CDR2 YFSETQ. In DNA, the CDR3 is TGCGCCAGCAGCTTGTGGGGCCAGAACACTGAAGCTTTCTTT. Its protein product is CASSLWGQNTEAFF.

This rearrangement joins TRBV11-2 to TRBJ1-2; D remains ambiguous. This CDR3 contains 15 residues. With 0 bases removed from V and 8 bases from J, the gap between germline ends came to 16 bases. CDR1 and CDR2 from the germline V gene are SGHAT and FQNNGV. Here the CDR3 reads CASSLDLDTPRGYTF. Here the CDR3 DNA reads TGTGCCAGCAGCTTAGATCTAGACACACCAAGGGGCTACACCTTC. Looking up the rest from reference TRBV11-2 and TRBJ1-2 gives the full variable domain: EAGVAQSPRYKIIEKRQSVAFWCNPISGHATLYWYQQILGQGPKLLIQFQNNGVVDDSQLPKDRFSAERLKGVDSTLKIQPAKLEDSAVYLCASSLDLDTPRGYTFGSGTRLTVV.

The chain couples TRBV6-5 to TRBJ1-2, with 7 nucleotides matching TRBD1. Germline lookup yields CDR1 MNHEY and CDR2 SVGAGI. The V segment lost 6 bases and the J segment 8 bases; nucleotides outside the gene matches: 9. The CDR3 runs 13 residues. The CDR3 DNA reads as TGTGCCAGCAGCCTGACAGGGTCGGGCGGCTACACCTTC. Translated, it gives CASSLTGSGGYTF.

This clone was seen a few times. The rearrangement links TRBV7-9 to TRBJ2-7; a possible D gene is TRBD2 (6 bases). This CDR3 contains 17 residues. The germline gives CDR1 SEHNR, CDR2 FQNEAQ (reference sequence). V gave up 5 bases and J gave up 0 bases, with 20 bases separating them. The CDR3 sequence is CASSQFPAGRSSYEQYF. CDR3 nucleotide sequence: TGTGCCAGCAGCCAATTTCCCGCGGGGAGGAGCTCCTACGAGCAGTACTTC.

The V call is TRBV19, the J call TRBJ2-2, with D unclear. The V and J ends lost 6 bases and 5 bases respectively, with 7 bases between them. Germline V gene lookup returns CDR1 LNHDA and CDR2 SQIVND (reference sequence). CDR3 length equals 12 residues. The CDR3, as DNA: TGTGCCAGTAGGCTAGTGACCGGGGAGCTGTTTTTT. Translation gives CASRLVTGELFF.

CDR3 sequence reads: CASSQFTAGQQSYGYTF. The CDR3 region has the DNA TGCGCCAGCAGCCAATTCACGGCGGGACAGCAAAGTTATGGCTACACCTTC. The rearrangement joins TRBV4-3 to TRBJ1-2; 7 bases line up with TRBD1. The germline V gene encodes CDR1 LGHNA and CDR2 YSLEER. CDR3 length equals 17 residues. The trim removed 2 bases at V and 5 bases at J, leaving 14 bases unmatched.

This chain uses TRBV4-1 with TRBJ2-7; D is undetermined. The CDR3 runs to 13 residues. Trimming took 3 bases from V and 2 from J, leaving 8 bases between them. Looked up from germline, CDR1 is MGHRA and CDR2 is YSYEKL. The CDR3 DNA sequence: TGCGCCAGCAGCCAGGGCCCCCCCTACGAGCAGTACTTC. This encodes CASSQGPPYEQYF.

The chain joins TRBV29-1 to TRBJ2-1; D unclear. The CDR3 has 12 amino acids. Germline CDR1 SQVTM, CDR2 ANQGSEA. V lost 4 bases and J lost 10, with 14 bases in between. The CDR3 spells CSVVIISREQFF. The CDR3 bases are TGCAGCGTTGTAATAATCTCCCGGGAGCAGTTCTTC.

CDR3 in amino acids: CASSPGGRTLSTDTQYF. The CDR3 nucleotides are TGTGCCAGCAGCCCTGGTGGCCGGACATTGAGCACAGATACGCAGTATTTT. This chain links TRBV7-6 with TRBJ2-3; D is possibly TRBD1 (5 bases). The germline gives CDR1 SGHVS, CDR2 FNYEAQ. With 5 bases removed from V and 0 bases from J, the gap between germline ends came to 18 bases. CDR3 length: 17 amino acids.

The chain combines TRBV5-6 with TRBJ2-1; tentative D call: TRBD2 (6 bases). This CDR3 spans 12 amino acids. The germline gives CDR1 SGHDT, CDR2 YYEEEE. V was shortened by 2 bases and J by 8 bases, with 8 bases between the two germline ends. The CDR3 region is CASSFSGDEQFF. CDR3 coding DNA: TGTGCCAGCAGCTTTTCGGGGGATGAGCAGTTCTTC.

This clone was observed a handful of times. The V call is TRBV16, the J call TRBJ2-7; TRBD1 agrees at 8 bases. Trimming took 3 bases from V and 2 from J; bases not matched to a gene: 6. This CDR3 is built from 15 residues. The germline V gene encodes CDR1 KGHSY and CDR2 FQNENV. The chain's CDR3 is CASSQRTGRAYEQYF. The CDR3 DNA follows: TGTGCCAGCAGCCAGCGGACAGGGCGGGCCTACGAGCAGTACTTC. The whole variable domain, filled in from reference TRBV16 and TRBJ2-7, reads GEEVAQTPKHLVRGEGQKAKLYCAPIKGHSYVFWYQQVLKNEFKFLISFQNENVFDETGMPKERFSAKCLPNSPCSLEIQATKLEDSAVYFCASSQRTGRAYEQYFGPGTRLTVT.